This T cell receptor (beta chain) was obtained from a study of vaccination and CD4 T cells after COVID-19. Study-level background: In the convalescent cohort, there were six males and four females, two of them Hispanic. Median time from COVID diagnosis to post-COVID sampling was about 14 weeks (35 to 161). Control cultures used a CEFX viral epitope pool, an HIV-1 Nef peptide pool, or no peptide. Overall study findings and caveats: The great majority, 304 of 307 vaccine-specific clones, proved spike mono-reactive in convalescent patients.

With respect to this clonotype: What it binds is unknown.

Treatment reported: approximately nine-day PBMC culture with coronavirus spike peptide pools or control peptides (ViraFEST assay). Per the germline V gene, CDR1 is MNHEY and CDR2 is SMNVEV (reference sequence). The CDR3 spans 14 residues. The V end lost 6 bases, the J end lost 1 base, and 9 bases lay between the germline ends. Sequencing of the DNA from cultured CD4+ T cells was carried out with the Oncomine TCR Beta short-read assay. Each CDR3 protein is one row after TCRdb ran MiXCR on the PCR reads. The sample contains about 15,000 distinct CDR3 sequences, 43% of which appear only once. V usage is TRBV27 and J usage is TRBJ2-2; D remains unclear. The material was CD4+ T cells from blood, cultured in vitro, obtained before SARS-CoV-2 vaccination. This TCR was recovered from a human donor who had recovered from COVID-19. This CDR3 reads CASSNRLNTGELFF. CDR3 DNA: TGTGCCAGCAGCAACCGACTGAACACCGGGGAGCTGTTTTTT.